This T cell receptor beta chain emerged from a study of metastatic and nonmetastatic thyroid tumors. With MiXCR, TCRdb reprocessed the PCR reads. The sample carries around 53,000 clones, approximately 15% recorded once. The V segment lost 1 base and the J segment 6 bases; nucleotides outside the gene matches: 4. The CDR3 spans 14 residues. Germline lookup yields CDR1 DFQATT and CDR2 SNEGSKA (reference sequence). Patients had received no treatment of any kind before thyroid surgery. The rearrangement uses TRBV20-1 and TRBJ2-1, with 9 positions matching TRBD2. The sequenced material came from blood. The receptor was isolated from a female donor with papillary thyroid cancer or a benign thyroid nodule (not recorded which). Some clones in this sample may be carry-over from other donors' samples. This CDR3 reads CSARVGTSLNEQFF. The CDR3 nucleotides read TGCAGTGCTAGAGTGGGGACTAGCCTCAATGAGCAGTTCTTC.